There are a few counts of the clone carrying this TCR beta chain. The target antigen is unknown. The data stem from a study of beta chain features in type 1 diabetes. For the study at large: Sorted cells, 90 million to 120 million in number, were examined across all samples.

Based on CD45RO/CCR7/CD25/CD127/CD95/CD27, CD4+ regulatory, stem cell-like memory, naive and central memory cells were sorted. General study results and limits: Equally in patients and controls, shorter templates might have been favored by PCR.

Every bit of the isolated RNA underwent reverse transcription, so sequencing read expressed TCRB transcripts. Sequencing used immunoSEQ multiplex PCR; TCRdb keeps in-frame clones, though not all of them. The sample has about 450,000 clones; 10% to 12% are singletons. This clonotype was sampled from a woman between 18 and 30 years old in good health. Sequencing was carried out using naive CD4+ T cells from blood.

The CDR3 nucleotides are TGTGCCAGCAGCCCTCCCGGGGTAGGATCCAACAATGAGCAGTTCTTC. This sequence encodes CASSPPGVGSNNEQFF. J is TRBJ2-1 and V is TRBV7-9; tentatively, D is TRBD2 (5 bases). The length of the CDR3 is 16 residues. CDR1 is SEHNR and CDR2 is FQNEAQ in the germline V gene (reference sequence). V lost 5 bases, J lost 5 bases, and 19 bases lay in between.